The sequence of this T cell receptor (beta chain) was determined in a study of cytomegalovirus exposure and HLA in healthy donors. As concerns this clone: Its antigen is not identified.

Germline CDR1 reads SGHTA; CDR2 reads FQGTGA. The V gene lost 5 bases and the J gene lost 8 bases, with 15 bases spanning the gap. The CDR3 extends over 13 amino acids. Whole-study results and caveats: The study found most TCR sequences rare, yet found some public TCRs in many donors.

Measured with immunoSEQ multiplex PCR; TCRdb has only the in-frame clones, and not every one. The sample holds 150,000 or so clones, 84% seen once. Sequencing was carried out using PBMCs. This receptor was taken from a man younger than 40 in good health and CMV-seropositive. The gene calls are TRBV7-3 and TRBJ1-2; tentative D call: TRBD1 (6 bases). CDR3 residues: CASSPTGFGGYTF. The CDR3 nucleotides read TGTGCCAGCAGCCCTACAGGGTTCGGCGGCTACACCTTC.